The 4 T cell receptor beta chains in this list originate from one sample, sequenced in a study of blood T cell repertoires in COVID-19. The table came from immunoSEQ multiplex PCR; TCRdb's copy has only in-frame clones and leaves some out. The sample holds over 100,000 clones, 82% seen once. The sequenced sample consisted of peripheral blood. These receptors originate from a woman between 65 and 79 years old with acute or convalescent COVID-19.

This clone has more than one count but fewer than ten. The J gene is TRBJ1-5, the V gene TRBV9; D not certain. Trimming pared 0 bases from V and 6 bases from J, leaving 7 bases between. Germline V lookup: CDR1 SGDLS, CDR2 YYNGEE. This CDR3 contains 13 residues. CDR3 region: CASSVDGSQPQHF. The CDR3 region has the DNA TGTGCCAGCAGCGTAGACGGGAGTCAGCCCCAGCATTTT. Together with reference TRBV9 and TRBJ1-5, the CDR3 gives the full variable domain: DSGVTQTPKHLITATGQRVTLRCSPRSGDLSVYWYQQSLDQGLQFLIQYYNGEERAKGNILERFSAQQFPDLHSELNLSSLELGDSALYFCASSVDGSQPQHFGDGTRLSIL.

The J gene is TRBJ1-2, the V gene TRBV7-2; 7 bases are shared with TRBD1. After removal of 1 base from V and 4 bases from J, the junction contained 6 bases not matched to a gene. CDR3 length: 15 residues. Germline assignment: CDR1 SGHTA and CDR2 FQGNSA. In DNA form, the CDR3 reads TGTGCCAGCAGCTTAGGAGGGGGACAGAGCTATGGCTACACCTTC. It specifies CASSLGGGQSYGYTF.

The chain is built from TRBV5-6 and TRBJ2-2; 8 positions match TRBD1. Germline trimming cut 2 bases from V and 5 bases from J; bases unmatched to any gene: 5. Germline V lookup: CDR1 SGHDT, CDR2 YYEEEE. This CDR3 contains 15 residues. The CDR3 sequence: CASSFPGQATGELFF. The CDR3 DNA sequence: TGTGCCAGCAGCTTTCCGGGACAGGCTACCGGGGAGCTGTTTTTT.

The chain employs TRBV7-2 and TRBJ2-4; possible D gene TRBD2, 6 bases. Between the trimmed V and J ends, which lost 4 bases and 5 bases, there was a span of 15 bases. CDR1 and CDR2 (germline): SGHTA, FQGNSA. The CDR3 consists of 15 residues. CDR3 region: CASSSRLGQQNIQYF. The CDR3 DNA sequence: TGTGCCAGCAGCTCCCGACTAGGCCAACAAAACATTCAGTACTTC.